A selection of T cell receptor beta chains follows, all from one sample in a study of beta chain features in type 1 diabetes. Repertoires were generated with immunoSEQ multiplex PCR, while TCRdb's copy carries only in-frame clones and drops some. The sample has about 350,000 clones, around a fifth seen once. The sample taken for sequencing was naive CD4+ T cells from blood. Receptor source: a woman aged 18-30 years in good health. Each CDR3 is given with its conserved first and last residue. The order of the fields is V gene, D gene, J gene, clone size, CDR3 protein, CDR3 DNA. A D gene is named only where the DNA matches it firmly. Expanded clones get a size class; other rows say once, few or many, or leave the size out.

V: TRBV7-2; D: .; J: TRBJ2-1; size: .; CDR3: CASSLGGFSYNEQFF; DNA: TGTGCCAGCAGCTTGGGCGGGTTCTCCTACAATGAGCAGTTCTTC
V: TRBV6-1; D: .; J: TRBJ1-1; size: few; CDR3: CASSEFSAFF; DNA: TGTGCCAGCAGTGAATTCTCAGCTTTCTTT
V: TRBV2; D: TRBD1; J: TRBJ1-2; size: .; CDR3: CASSGGQGNYGYTF; DNA: TGTGCCAGCAGTGGGGGACAGGGGAACTATGGCTACACCTTC
V: TRBV30; D: TRBD1; J: TRBJ1-2; size: .; CDR3: CAWAPTRRRTGYWDRIGYTF; DNA: TGTGCCTGGGCCCCAACAAGACGCCGCACAGGGTATTGGGACAGGATTGGCTACACCTTC
V: TRBV7-9; D: .; J: TRBJ2-7; size: few; CDR3: CASSLVSSAYEQYF; DNA: TGTGCCAGCAGCTTAGTATCGTCAGCCTACGAGCAGTACTTC
V: TRBV18; D: .; J: TRBJ2-1; size: few; CDR3: CASSPQQRDEQFF; DNA: TGTGCCAGCTCACCCCAGCAGAGGGATGAGCAGTTCTTC
V: TRBV5-1; D: TRBD1; J: TRBJ2-5; size: few; CDR3: CASTMRQGSKETQYF; DNA: TGCGCCAGCACCATGAGACAGGGGAGTAAAGAGACCCAGTACTTC
V: TRBV30; D: TRBD1; J: TRBJ1-1; size: .; CDR3: CAWDTGGWTEAFF; DNA: TGTGCCTGGGATACAGGGGGCTGGACTGAAGCTTTCTTT
V: TRBV29-1; D: .; J: TRBJ1-1; size: .; CDR3: CSSRSGTQTTEAFF; DNA: TGCAGCTCCAGATCCGGGACTCAAACCACTGAAGCTTTCTTT
V: TRBV7-8; D: .; J: TRBJ2-2; size: few; CDR3: CASSLAQGRNTGELFF; DNA: TGTGCCAGCAGCTTAGCACAGGGCCGGAACACCGGGGAGCTGTTTTTT
V: TRBV5-1; D: TRBD1; J: TRBJ1-5; size: few; CDR3: CASSFTGGDQPQHF; DNA: TGCGCCAGCAGCTTTACAGGGGGTGATCAGCCCCAGCATTTT
V: TRBV5-1; D: TRBD1; J: TRBJ1-1; size: .; CDR3: CASSFTGVGDTEAFF; DNA: TGCGCCAGCAGCTTCACAGGGGTTGGGGACACTGAAGCTTTCTTT
V: TRBV7-9; D: .; J: TRBJ1-1; size: few; CDR3: CASSQGQNTEAFF; DNA: TGTGCCAGCAGCCAGGGACAGAACACTGAAGCTTTCTTT
V: TRBV29-1; D: .; J: TRBJ1-2; size: .; CDR3: CSVTGSKENSYGYTF; DNA: TGCAGCGTCACAGGGTCAAAGGAGAATTCCTATGGCTACACCTTC
V: TRBV5-1; D: .; J: TRBJ2-2; size: .; CDR3: CASSLTGNTGELFF; DNA: TGCGCCAGCAGCTTGACGGGGAACACCGGGGAGCTGTTTTTT
V: TRBV5-6; D: TRBD2; J: TRBJ2-7; size: .; CDR3: CASSYLAGTYEQYF; DNA: TGTGCCAGCAGCTATTTAGCGGGGACCTACGAGCAGTACTTC
V: TRBV23-1; D: .; J: TRBJ2-5; size: few; CDR3: CASSQYGRGYQETQYF; DNA: TGCGCCAGCAGTCAATACGGGCGAGGGTACCAAGAGACCCAGTACTTC
V: TRBV14; D: TRBD1; J: TRBJ1-1; size: .; CDR3: CASSPPGTVNTEAFF; DNA: TGTGCCAGCAGCCCCCCAGGGACAGTGAACACTGAAGCTTTCTTT
V: TRBV11-2; D: .; J: TRBJ2-1; size: few; CDR3: CASSLPYNEQFF; DNA: TGTGCCAGCAGCCTTCCCTACAATGAGCAGTTCTTC
V: TRBV30; D: .; J: TRBJ2-2; size: few; CDR3: CAWTMNTGELFF; DNA: TGTGCCTGGACAATGAACACCGGGGAGCTGTTTTTT
V: TRBV7-2; D: TRBD2; J: TRBJ2-7; size: few; CDR3: CASSFGTILYEQYF; DNA: TGTGCCAGCAGCTTCGGGACTATACTCTACGAGCAGTACTTC
V: TRBV5-1; D: TRBD2; J: TRBJ2-1; size: .; CDR3: CASSLAGNEQFF; DNA: TGCGCCAGCAGCCTAGCGGGAAATGAGCAGTTCTTC
V: TRBV4-1; D: TRBD2; J: TRBJ2-2; size: .; CDR3: CASSQRLAVYTGELFF; DNA: TGCGCCAGCAGCCAACGACTAGCGGTTTACACCGGGGAGCTGTTTTTT
V: TRBV4-1; D: .; J: TRBJ1-2; size: .; CDR3: CASSREAIYGYTF; DNA: TGCGCCAGCAGCCGTGAGGCCATCTATGGCTACACCTTC
V: TRBV6-6; D: .; J: TRBJ1-5; size: few; CDR3: CASSEPNQPQHF; DNA: TGTGCCAGCAGCGAGCCGAATCAGCCCCAGCATTTT
V: TRBV18; D: TRBD1; J: TRBJ2-5; size: few; CDR3: CASSQQGPPETQYF; DNA: TGTGCCAGCTCACAACAGGGGCCCCCAGAGACCCAGTACTTC
V: TRBV29-1; D: .; J: TRBJ2-5; size: .; CDR3: CSVEPFDRQETQYF; DNA: TGCAGCGTTGAGCCTTTTGACAGACAAGAGACCCAGTACTTC
V: TRBV5-1; D: TRBD1; J: TRBJ2-6; size: .; CDR3: CASSWTGSSGANVLTF; DNA: TGCGCCAGCAGCTGGACAGGAAGCTCTGGGGCCAACGTCCTGACTTTC
V: TRBV5-6; D: .; J: TRBJ2-1; size: .; CDR3: CASSFPGTPIIF; DNA: TGTGCCAGCAGCTTCCCCGGGACTCCCATTATCTTC
V: TRBV2; D: TRBD1; J: TRBJ1-4; size: .; CDR3: CASSERQGRSNEKLFF; DNA: TGTGCCAGCAGTGAAAGACAGGGGCGATCTAATGAAAAACTGTTTTTT
V: TRBV7-9; D: TRBD2; J: TRBJ2-1; size: .; CDR3: CASSLMSGGLNEQFF; DNA: TGTGCCAGCAGCCTCATGAGCGGGGGTCTCAATGAGCAGTTCTTC
V: TRBV6-6; D: .; J: TRBJ2-2; size: .; CDR3: CAGSGERTGELFF; DNA: TGTGCCGGATCAGGGGAGAGAACCGGGGAGCTGTTTTTT
V: TRBV18; D: TRBD1; J: TRBJ1-1; size: few; CDR3: CASSLQDRGRNTEAFF; DNA: TGTGCCAGCTCGCTTCAGGACAGGGGCCGGAACACTGAAGCTTTCTTT